These 9 T cell receptor beta chains were sequenced from one sample in a study of T cells of healthy individuals. Each CDR3 protein is one row after TCRdb ran MiXCR on the 5' RACE reads. The sample holds 35,000 to 45,000 distinct CDR3 sequences, 4% to 5% seen once. All receptors come from a human donor in good health.

This clonotype appeared many times. This chain joins TRBV10-2 and TRBJ1-1; D remains ambiguous. This CDR3 comprises 11 residues. Germline V gives CDR1 WSHSY, CDR2 SAAADI. V lost 4 bases and J lost 7, with 7 bases in between. CDR3: CASSVTDEAFF. CDR3 nucleotides: TGCGCCAGCAGTGTCACTGATGAAGCTTTCTTT.

This clonotype appeared many times. The chain employs TRBV2 and TRBJ2-7; no clear D gene. V lost 1 base and J 2 bases, leaving 15 bases between the germline ends. In germline, CDR1 is SNHLY, CDR2 FYNNEI. CDR3 length: 16 amino acids. The CDR3 loop is CASSEGARIGPYEQYF. DNA of the CDR3: TGTGCCAGCAGTGAAGGAGCTAGGATCGGGCCCTACGAGCAGTACTTC.

This clonotype occurred many times. This sequence joins TRBV6-6 and TRBJ2-3; maybe TRBD1 (6 bases). The CDR3 runs to 13 residues. V was clipped by 7 bases and J by 1 base, with 9 bases between them. Looked up from germline, CDR1 is MNHNY and CDR2 is SVGAGI (reference sequence). CDR3: CASTNRGTDTQYF. CDR3 nucleotides: TGTGCCAGCACTAACAGGGGCACAGATACGCAGTATTTT.

This clonotype came up many times. The gene calls are TRBV4-3 and TRBJ1-4; D ambiguous. The CDR3 spans 15 residues. V was shortened by 4 bases and J by 5 bases, with 14 bases between the two germline ends. CDR1 and CDR2 (germline): LGHNA, YSLEER. CDR3 in amino acids: CASSRWGGINEKLFF. The DNA for the CDR3 is TGCGCCAGCAGCCGGTGGGGAGGGATCAATGAAAAACTGTTTTTT.

This clonotype came up many times. The genes are TRBV5-5 and TRBJ2-3; TRBD2 matches 9 bases. The CDR3 is made up of 16 amino acids. V lost 1 base to trimming and J lost 5 bases; unmatched junction nucleotides: 8. CDR1 is SGHKS, CDR2 YYEKEE, per germline (reference sequence). The CDR3 is CASSLFRGGGIDTQYF. CDR3 sequence (DNA): TGTGCCAGCAGCTTGTTTCGCGGGGGGGGTATAGATACGCAGTATTTT.

In its sample, this clonotype was seen many times. The rearrangement joins TRBV6-5 to TRBJ1-1; D remains unclear. Germline V gene lookup returns CDR1 MNHEY and CDR2 SVGAGI. Trimming stripped 7 bases from V and 0 bases from J, with 12 bases between. This CDR3 is 14 amino acids long. This CDR3 reads CASISPLMNTEAFF. CDR3 nucleotides: TGTGCCAGCATCTCACCCTTAATGAACACTGAAGCTTTCTTT.

The V and J genes are TRBV10-3 and TRBJ1-1, with D maybe TRBD1 (5 bases). Germline V lookup: CDR1 ENHRY, CDR2 SYGVKD. V lost 3 bases and J lost 6, with 23 bases in between. CDR3 size: 17 residues. CDR3 protein: CAISDRNGRDVSPEAFF. In DNA, the CDR3 is TGTGCCATCAGTGACCGGAATGGCAGGGATGTATCTCCTGAAGCTTTCTTT.

The sample holds many counts of this clonotype. The rearrangement links TRBV7-2 to TRBJ2-7, with 10 nucleotides matching TRBD2. Germline V gives CDR1 SGHTA, CDR2 FQGNSA. The V gene end was trimmed by 5 bases and the J gene end by 2 bases; junction bases not matched to a gene: 15. This CDR3 has 18 amino acids. The CDR3 reads CASSEYRGWLAGAYEQYF. In nucleotides, the CDR3 is TGTGCCAGCAGCGAGTATAGGGGGTGGCTAGCGGGAGCCTACGAGCAGTACTTC.

This clonotype was detected a few times. The V gene is TRBV25-1, the J gene TRBJ2-2; 7 bases fit TRBD1. J gave up 4 bases and V 5 bases, and 7 bases lay outside the gene matches. The CDR3 is 15 amino acids. Germline values: CDR1 MGHDK, CDR2 SYGVNS. The CDR3 DNA is TGTGCCAGCAGTCTTAAGACAGGGTCCACCGGGGAGCTGTTTTTT. As protein: CASSLKTGSTGELFF.